Described below is a single T cell receptor beta chain sequence and its context. Its antigen remains unknown. Trimming removed 2 bases from V and 4 bases from J, with 5 bases in between. The CDR3 contains 12 residues. The germline CDR1 and CDR2 sequences are SGHTA and FQGNSA. These data originate in a study of T cells in Graves' hyperthyroidism and ophthalmopathy. From RNA transcripts, TCR beta CDR3 regions were amplified. In the first-round RT-PCR of the TCR CDR3, the HTBI primer set was used. TCRdb passed the multiplex PCR reads through MiXCR, listing each CDR3 protein once. The table lists a few hundred thousand distinct CDR3 sequences, less than 20% of them singletons, with under 8% in the top ten. Notes on the study in general: Expanded thyroid clonotypes (above 0.001) were mostly also found in blood.

The sample taken for sequencing was blood. V and J are TRBV7-2 and TRBJ1-1, with D uncertain. The source of this sequence is a woman under 40 with Graves' hyperthyroidism. CDR3 sequence: CASSLLATEAFF. The CDR3 nucleotides read TGTGCCAGCAGCTTACTTGCCACTGAAGCTTTCTTT.